This T cell receptor beta chain originates from a study of T cells in Graves' hyperthyroidism and ophthalmopathy. Amplification of TCR beta CDR3 regions used RNA as the template. Researchers ran a first-round RT-PCR on the TCR CDR3 using the HTBI primer set. TCRdb reprocessed the multiplex PCR reads via MiXCR and lists one record per CDR3 protein. The sample lists around 340,000 distinct CDR3 sequences, 17% occurring once. The blood specimen was taken at initial hyperthyroidism diagnosis, before any ophthalmopathy symptoms. Trimming cost V 6 bases and J 4 bases, with 10 bases left between them. The V gene's germline CDR1 is MDHEN and CDR2 SYDVKM. The CDR3 extends over 12 amino acids.

The chain employs TRBV28 and TRBJ2-7, with no clear D. This TCR was recovered from a woman aged 30 to 39 with Graves' hyperthyroidism that later progressed to Graves' ophthalmopathy. Specimen: blood. In nucleotides, the CDR3 is TGTGCCAGCAGCCCGGACGGATACGAGCAGTACTTC. The encoded protein is CASSPDGYEQYF.